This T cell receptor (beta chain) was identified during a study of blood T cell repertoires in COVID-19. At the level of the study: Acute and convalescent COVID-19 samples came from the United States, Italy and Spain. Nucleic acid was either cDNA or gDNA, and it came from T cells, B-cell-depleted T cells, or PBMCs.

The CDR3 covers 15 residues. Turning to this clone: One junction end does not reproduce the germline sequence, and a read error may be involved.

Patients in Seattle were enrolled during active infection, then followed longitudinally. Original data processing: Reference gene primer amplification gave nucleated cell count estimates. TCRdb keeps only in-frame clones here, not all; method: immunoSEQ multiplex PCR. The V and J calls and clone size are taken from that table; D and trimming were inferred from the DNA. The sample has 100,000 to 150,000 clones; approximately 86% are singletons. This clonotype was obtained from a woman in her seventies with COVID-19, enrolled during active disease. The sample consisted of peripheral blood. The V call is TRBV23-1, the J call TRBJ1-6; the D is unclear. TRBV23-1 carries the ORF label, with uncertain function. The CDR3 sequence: CAGSQSERGESPLHF. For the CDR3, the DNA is TGCGCCGGCAGTCAATCGGAGAGAGGAGAGTCACCCCTCCACTTT.